This T cell receptor beta chain was sequenced during a study of blood T cells in healthy people across ages. Per germline, CDR1 SQVTM and CDR2 ANQGSEA. The CDR3 length is 14 residues. Using a J-beta primer mix together with a sample-barcoded 5' primer, a second PCR was run for roughly 6 to 11 cycles. MiXCR, applied by TCRdb to the 5' RACE reads, yields one record per CDR3 protein. The sample consists of some 1.4 million distinct CDR3 sequences, 42% of them appearing once. This clonotype originated in a woman between 18 and 30 years old in good health. The genes are TRBV29-1 and TRBJ2-1, with a tentative D call TRBD2 (7 bases). The last part of the DNA fits TRBJ2-7 better; the J call may be wrong. The sample comprised blood. The DNA for the CDR3 is TGCAGCGTTGAAGGGGCTTGGGGGGGCAATGAGCAGTACTTC. Protein product: CSVEGAWGGNEQYF.